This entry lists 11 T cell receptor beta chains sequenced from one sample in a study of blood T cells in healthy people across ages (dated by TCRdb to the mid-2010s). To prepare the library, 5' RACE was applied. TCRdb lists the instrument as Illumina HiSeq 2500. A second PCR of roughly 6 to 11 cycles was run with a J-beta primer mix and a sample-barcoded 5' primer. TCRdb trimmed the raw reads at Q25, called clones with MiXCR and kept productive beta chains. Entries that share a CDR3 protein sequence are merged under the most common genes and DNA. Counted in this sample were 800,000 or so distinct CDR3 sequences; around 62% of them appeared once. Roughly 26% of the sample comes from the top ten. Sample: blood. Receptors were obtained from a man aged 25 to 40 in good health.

The CDR3 sequence is CASSPDRGPLETQYF. DNA of the CDR3: TGTGCCAGCAGCCCGGACAGGGGGCCGCTGGAGACCCAGTACTTC. V usage is TRBV12-3 or TRBV12-4 and J usage is TRBJ2-5, with 11 nucleotides matching TRBD1. The V segment lost 6 bases and the J segment 5 bases; nucleotides outside the gene matches: 8. The CDR3 contains 15 residues.

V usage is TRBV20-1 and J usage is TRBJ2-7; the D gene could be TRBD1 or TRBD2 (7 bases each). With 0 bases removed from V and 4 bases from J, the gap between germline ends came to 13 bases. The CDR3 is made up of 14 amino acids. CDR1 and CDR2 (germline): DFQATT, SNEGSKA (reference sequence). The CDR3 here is CSARDSRGGYEQYF. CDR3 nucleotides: TGCAGTGCTAGAGATAGCAGGGGGGGATACGAGCAGTACTTC.

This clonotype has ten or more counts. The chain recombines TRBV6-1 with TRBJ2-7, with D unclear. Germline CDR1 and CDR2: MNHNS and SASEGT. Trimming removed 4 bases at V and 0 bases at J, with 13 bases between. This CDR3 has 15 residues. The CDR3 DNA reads TGTGCCAGCAGTGTCACGGGCGGATACTCCTACGAGCAGTACTTC. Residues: CASSVTGGYSYEQYF.

Here the CDR3 reads CASISLADYEQYF. The CDR3 DNA reads as TGTGCCAGCATTTCCTTAGCGGACTACGAGCAGTACTTC. The V call is TRBV12-3 or TRBV12-4, the J call TRBJ2-7; D might be TRBD2 (6 bases). The germline V and J ends were trimmed by 7 bases and 3 bases, with 13 bases remaining between them. The CDR3 has 13 residues.

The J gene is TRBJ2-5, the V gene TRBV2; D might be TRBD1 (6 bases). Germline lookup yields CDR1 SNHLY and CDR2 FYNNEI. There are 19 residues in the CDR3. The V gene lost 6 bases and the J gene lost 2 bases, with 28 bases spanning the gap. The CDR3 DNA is TGTGCCAGCAGCGGACCCTCTCACGCAGACCGGGACAAGCAAGAGACCCAGTACTTC. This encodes CASSGPSHADRDKQETQYF. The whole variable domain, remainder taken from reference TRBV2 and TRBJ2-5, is EPEVTQTPSHQVTQMGQEVILRCVPISNHLYFYWYRQILGQKVEFLVSFYNNEISEKSEIFDDQFSVERPDGSNFTLKIRSTKLEDSAMYFCASSGPSHADRDKQETQYFGPGTRLLVL.

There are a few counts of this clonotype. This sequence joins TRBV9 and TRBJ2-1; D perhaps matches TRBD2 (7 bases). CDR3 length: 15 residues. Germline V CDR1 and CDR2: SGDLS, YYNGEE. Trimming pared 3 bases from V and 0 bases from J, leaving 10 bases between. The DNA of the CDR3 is TGTGCCAGCAGCGAGGGGGACTACTCCTACAATGAGCAGTTCTTC. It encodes CASSEGDYSYNEQFF.

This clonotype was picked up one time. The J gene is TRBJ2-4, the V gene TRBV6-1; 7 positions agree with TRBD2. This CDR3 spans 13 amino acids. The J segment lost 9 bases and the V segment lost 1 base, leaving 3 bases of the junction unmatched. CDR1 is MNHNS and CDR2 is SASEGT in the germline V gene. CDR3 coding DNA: TGTGCCAGCAGTGAAGTCCCGGGGGGCATTCAGTACTTC. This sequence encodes CASSEVPGGIQYF.

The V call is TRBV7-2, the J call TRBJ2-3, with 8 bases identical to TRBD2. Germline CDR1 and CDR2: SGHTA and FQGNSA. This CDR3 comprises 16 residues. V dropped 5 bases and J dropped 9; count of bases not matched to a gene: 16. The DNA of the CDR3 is TGTGCCAGCAGCGTCACTAGCGGCGGAGGGCGGGGAACGCAGTATTTT. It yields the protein CASSVTSGGGRGTQYF.

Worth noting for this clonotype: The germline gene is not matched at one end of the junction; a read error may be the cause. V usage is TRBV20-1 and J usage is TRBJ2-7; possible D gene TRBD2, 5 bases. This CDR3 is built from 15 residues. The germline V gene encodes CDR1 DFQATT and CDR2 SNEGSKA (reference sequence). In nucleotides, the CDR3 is TGCAATGCTAGAGCACCAGCGGCCAACTCCTACGAGCAGTACTTC. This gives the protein CNARAPAANSYEQYF.

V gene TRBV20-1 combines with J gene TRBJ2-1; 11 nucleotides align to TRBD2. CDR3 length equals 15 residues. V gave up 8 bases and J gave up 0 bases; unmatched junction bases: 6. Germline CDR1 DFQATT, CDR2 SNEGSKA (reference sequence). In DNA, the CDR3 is TGCAGTAAGACTAGCGGGACGAGCTCCTACAATGAGCAGTTCTTC. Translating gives CSKTSGTSSYNEQFF.

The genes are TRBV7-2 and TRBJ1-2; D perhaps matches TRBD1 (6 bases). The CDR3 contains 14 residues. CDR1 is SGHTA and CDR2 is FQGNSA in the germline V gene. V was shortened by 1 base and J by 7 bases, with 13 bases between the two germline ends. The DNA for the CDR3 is TGTGCCAGCAGCTTAGGTCGGGGGCTGTGTGGCTACACCTTC. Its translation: CASSLGRGLCGYTF.